A single sample is the source of the 22 T cell receptor beta chains below, sequenced in a study of cytomegalovirus exposure and HLA in healthy donors. Vbeta (60) and Jbeta (13) primers were used in the PCR. Repertoires were generated with immunoSEQ multiplex PCR, while TCRdb's copy carries only in-frame clones and drops some. Across under 150,000 clones, the top ten clones capture about 1.6% of the sample. Sequencing was performed on PBMCs. These receptors all stem from a woman aged 40 to 55 in good health and CMV-seronegative.

V gene TRBV7-9 combines with J gene TRBJ1-5, with D possibly matching TRBD1 (5 bases). CDR1 is SEHNR, CDR2 FQNEAQ, per germline (reference sequence). The length of the CDR3 is 12 residues. The CDR3 loop is CATQGRNQPQHF. The CDR3 coding sequence is TGTGCGACCCAGGGTAGGAATCAGCCCCAGCATTTT.

The chain combines TRBV7-9 with TRBJ2-7; TRBD1 matches 9 bases. This CDR3 has 15 residues. Germline CDR1 SEHNR, CDR2 FQNEAQ (reference sequence). J gave up 7 bases and V 5 bases, and 12 bases lay outside the gene matches. The CDR3 reads CASSPSGTGPREQYF. CDR3 in DNA: TGTGCCAGCAGCCCTTCCGGGACAGGGCCTCGGGAGCAGTACTTC.

The chain recombines TRBV27 with TRBJ2-3; D unresolved. There are 12 residues in the CDR3. The germline V gene has CDR1 MNHEY and CDR2 SMNVEV (reference sequence). Trimming stripped 5 bases from V and 0 bases from J, with 3 bases between. The CDR3 reads CASSLSTDTQYF. CDR3 nucleotide sequence: TGTGCCAGCAGTCTTAGCACAGATACGCAGTATTTT.

The chain uses TRBV2 and TRBJ2-7; tentatively, D is TRBD2 (6 bases). This CDR3 has 12 residues. V dropped 7 bases and J dropped 5 bases, with 12 bases sitting between them. Germline CDR1 is SNHLY and CDR2 is FYNNEI. The CDR3 region has the DNA TGTGCCAGCAAAAGACGGAGGGACGAGCAGTACTTC. Encoded protein: CASKRRRDEQYF.

This rearrangement joins TRBV28 to TRBJ2-2; D perhaps matches TRBD1 (5 bases). This CDR3 region has 16 residues. Germline assignment: CDR1 MDHEN and CDR2 SYDVKM. V lost 7 bases, J lost 1 base, and 16 bases lay in between. The CDR3 spells CASTPLGTGNTGELFF. The CDR3 region has the DNA TGTGCCAGCACCCCCCTCGGAACAGGGAACACCGGGGAGCTGTTTTTT. The whole variable domain, filled in from reference TRBV28 and TRBJ2-2, reads DVKVTQSSRYLVKRTGEKVFLECVQDMDHENMFWYRQDPGLGLRLIYFSYDVKMKEKGDIPEGYSVSREKKERFSLILESASTNQTSMYLCASTPLGTGNTGELFFGEGSRLTVL.

The J gene is TRBJ1-1, the V gene TRBV18; unclear D gene. Germline values: CDR1 KGHSH, CDR2 LQKENI. CDR3 length equals 13 residues. V was shortened by 2 bases and J by 0 bases, with 4 bases between the two germline ends. The CDR3 region is CASSPEMNTEAFF. The CDR3 DNA reads TGTGCCAGCTCACCAGAGATGAACACTGAAGCTTTCTTT.

A remark on this clone: One end of the junction fails to match germline, which may point to a read error. The chain couples TRBV10-3 to TRBJ2-5, with a possible D match to TRBD1 (6 bases). The CDR3 length is 14 residues. Per the germline V gene, CDR1 is ENHRY and CDR2 is SYGVKD. The CDR3 here is CAISGTSGQGTQYF. CDR3 DNA: TGTGCCATCAGCGGGACATCGGGGCAAGGGACCCAGTACTTC.

V is TRBV11-1 and J is TRBJ2-1; D might be TRBD2 (5 bases). Trimming stripped 4 bases from V and 5 bases from J, with 9 bases between. The CDR3 contains 13 residues. Per germline, CDR1 SGHAT and CDR2 FQDESV (reference sequence). The CDR3 DNA reads TGTGCCAGCAGCTCGGGGAGAGACAATGAGCAGTTCTTC. Amino acid sequence: CASSSGRDNEQFF.

This chain joins TRBV4-3 and TRBJ2-1; 9 nucleotides line up with TRBD2. The length of the CDR3 is 17 residues. The germline gives CDR1 LGHNA, CDR2 YSLEER. The V and J ends lost 0 bases and 1 base, in that order; junction bases with no gene match: 4. In DNA form, the CDR3 reads TGCGCCAGCAGCCAAGATAGGAGCGGGGGGTCCTACAATGAGCAGTTCTTC. The encoded protein is CASSQDRSGGSYNEQFF.

V and J are TRBV6-5 and TRBJ1-2; 7 bases agree with TRBD1. The CDR3 is made up of 14 amino acids. V lost 6 bases, J lost 0 bases, and 4 bases stayed unmatched. The germline V gene has CDR1 MNHEY and CDR2 SVGAGI. The CDR3 sequence is CASSRDSPNYGYTF. In DNA form, the CDR3 reads TGTGCCAGCAGCCGGGACAGCCCTAACTATGGCTACACCTTC.

In nucleotides, the CDR3 is TGTGCCAGCTCACCAATGAGGGGGCAGGGCACTGAAGCTTTCTTT. Protein: CASSPMRGQGTEAFF. The chain has TRBV18 and TRBJ1-1; 7 nucleotides line up with TRBD1. Losses at the gene ends were 2 bases for V and 4 bases for J; bases not matched to a gene: 7. CDR1 KGHSH and CDR2 LQKENI come from the germline V gene. The CDR3 has 15 residues.

This chain links TRBV28 with TRBJ2-5, with 7 bases lining up with TRBD1. Trimming took 5 bases from V and 1 from J; bases not matched to a gene: 4. The V gene's germline CDR1 is MDHEN and CDR2 SYDVKM. The CDR3 spans 14 residues. The CDR3 here is CASSPDRAQETQYF. CDR3 bases: TGTGCCAGCAGTCCTGACAGGGCCCAAGAGACCCAGTACTTC.

The chain combines TRBV5-4 with TRBJ2-1; TRBD2 matches 7 bases. This CDR3 spans 15 amino acids. Per germline, CDR1 SGHNT and CDR2 YYREEE (reference sequence). The junction had 9 bases not matched to a gene; V was cut back by 4 bases and J by 5 bases. CDR3 sequence reads: CASSPRLAANNEQFF. CDR3 nucleotide sequence: TGTGCCAGCAGCCCGAGGCTAGCGGCTAACAATGAGCAGTTCTTC.

This chain joins TRBV13 and TRBJ1-2; D gene ambiguous. The V gene's germline CDR1 is PRHDT and CDR2 FYEKMQ (reference sequence). The CDR3 length is 13 residues. Trimming took 1 base from V and 8 from J, leaving 11 bases between them. CDR3 in DNA: TGTGCCAGCAGCTTAGAGGAGGGTTGGGGCTACACCTTC. Translating gives CASSLEEGWGYTF.

The chain combines TRBV5-4 with TRBJ1-1; TRBD1 might be the D (5 bases). The germline CDR1 and CDR2 sequences are SGHNT and YYREEE (reference sequence). The CDR3 extends over 14 amino acids. The V end lost 1 base, the J end lost 1 base, and 8 bases lay between the germline ends. The CDR3 loop reads CASSLKGPNTEAFF. CDR3 DNA: TGTGCCAGCAGCTTGAAGGGGCCGAACACTGAAGCTTTCTTT.

The V gene is TRBV19, the J gene TRBJ1-3, with no clear D. The germline CDR1 and CDR2 sequences are LNHDA and SQIVND (reference sequence). V was pared by 6 bases and J by 0 bases, with 6 bases between. This CDR3 region has 13 residues. The CDR3 protein is CASRRNSGNTIYF. The CDR3 region has the DNA TGTGCCAGTAGGCGTAACTCTGGAAACACCATATATTTT.

This rearrangement joins TRBV29-1 to TRBJ2-7; 7 bases align to TRBD1. Germline V lookup: CDR1 SQVTM, CDR2 ANQGSEA. V lost 5 bases, J lost 1 base, and 5 bases stayed unmatched. This CDR3 comprises 13 residues. The CDR3 reads CSVPRQGSYEQYF. As DNA, the CDR3 is TGCAGCGTTCCTCGACAGGGATCCTACGAGCAGTACTTC.

The chain uses TRBV13 and TRBJ2-7; D unclear. V lost 4 bases to trimming and J lost 1 base, with 8 bases between them. The CDR3 runs to 13 residues. Germline loops: CDR1 PRHDT, CDR2 FYEKMQ (reference sequence). The CDR3 is CASSSPGSYEQYF. As DNA, the CDR3 is TGTGCCAGCAGCTCCCCCGGGTCCTACGAGCAGTACTTC.

This rearrangement joins TRBV7-8 to TRBJ2-3; 8 bases are shared with TRBD2. Germline V gives CDR1 SGHVS, CDR2 FQNEAQ. Losses at the gene ends were 4 bases for V and 4 bases for J; bases not matched to a gene: 7. This CDR3 is built from 15 residues. CDR3 residues: CASSSLSGAADTQYF. For the CDR3, the DNA is TGTGCCAGCAGCTCCCTTAGCGGGGCTGCAGATACGCAGTATTTT.

The rearrangement links TRBV5-4 to TRBJ2-3; 13 nucleotides line up with TRBD2. The CDR3 contains 14 residues. Germline lookup yields CDR1 SGHNT and CDR2 YYREEE (reference sequence). V shed 3 bases and J 13 bases; nucleotides not matched to a gene: 8. DNA for the CDR3: TGTGCCAGCAGCTCCCTACTAGCGGGGGGGCCCAAGTATTTT. It is translated as CASSSLLAGGPKYF.

J is TRBJ1-3 and V is TRBV7-2; D is uncertain. V was pared by 5 bases and J by 8 bases, with 10 bases between. The CDR3 loop spans 12 amino acids. The germline gives CDR1 SGHTA, CDR2 FQGNSA. This CDR3 is CASSPGVDTIYF. The CDR3 nucleotides read TGTGCCAGCAGCCCCGGTGTTGACACCATATATTTT.

The chain couples TRBV19 to TRBJ1-5; 11 bases map to TRBD1. J gave up 6 bases and V 7 bases, and 8 bases lay outside the gene matches. The germline V gene has CDR1 LNHDA and CDR2 SQIVND (reference sequence). CDR3 length: 15 amino acids. The CDR3 nucleotides are TGTGCCAGTAATGACTTGGACAGGGGGCTTCAGCCCCAGCATTTT. Protein: CASNDLDRGLQPQHF. The full variable domain, completed using reference TRBV19 and TRBJ1-5, is DGGITQSPKYLFRKEGQNVTLSCEQNLNHDAMYWYRQDPGQGLRLIYYSQIVNDFQKGDIAEGYSVSREKKESFPLTVTSAQKNPTAFYLCASNDLDRGLQPQHFGDGTRLSIL.